Below are 27 T cell receptor beta chains sequenced from a single sample in a study of blood T cell repertoires in COVID-19. Sequenced by immunoSEQ multiplex PCR; TCRdb stores in-frame clones only, minus some. The sample has approximately 150,000 clones, roughly 88% seen once. What was sequenced was PBMCs or T cells enriched from blood (not recorded which). These receptors were collected from a man between 65 and 85 years old who had been exposed to COVID-19.

The chain has TRBV19 and TRBJ2-2; possibly TRBD1 for D (6 bases). There are 14 residues in the CDR3. Germline values: CDR1 LNHDA, CDR2 SQIVND (reference sequence). V was shortened by 4 bases and J by 4 bases, with 10 bases between the two germline ends. CDR3 sequence (DNA): TGTGCCAGTAGTACCCGGGACATCACCGGGGAGCTGTTTTTT. Encoded protein: CASSTRDITGELFF.

The chain uses TRBV28 and TRBJ2-4; 11 nucleotides match TRBD2. The V gene end was trimmed by 3 bases and the J gene end by 6 bases; junction bases not matched to a gene: 4. The CDR3 contains 15 residues. Germline assignment: CDR1 MDHEN and CDR2 SYDVKM. The CDR3 region has the DNA TGTGCCAGCAGTTTTCCCGGGACTAGCGGAAACATTCAGTACTTC. Protein product: CASSFPGTSGNIQYF.

The rearrangement links TRBV27 to TRBJ1-6; D call uncertain. The CDR3 has 17 amino acids. With 3 bases removed from V and 4 bases from J, the gap between germline ends came to 16 bases. Germline assignment: CDR1 MNHEY and CDR2 SMNVEV (reference sequence). The CDR3 loop is CASSFKVLVGYNSPLHF. The CDR3 DNA reads as TGTGCCAGCAGTTTCAAGGTTCTGGTCGGGTATAATTCACCCCTCCACTTT.

The V gene is TRBV7-9, the J gene TRBJ2-1; 12 nucleotides match TRBD2. The length of the CDR3 is 17 residues. Germline V gene data show CDR1 as SEHNR and CDR2 as FQNEAQ (reference sequence). V shed 4 bases and J 4 bases; nucleotides not matched to a gene: 8. CDR3: CASSSFRTSGIYNEQFF. In nucleotides, the CDR3 is TGTGCCAGCAGCTCCTTTCGGACTAGCGGGATTTACAATGAGCAGTTCTTC.

J is TRBJ2-5 and V is TRBV6-5; 11 nucleotides agree with TRBD1. In germline, CDR1 is MNHEY, CDR2 SVGAGI. The CDR3 sequence is 16 residues long. V trimming: 2 bases; J trimming: 1 base; junction bases outside the gene matches: 3. This CDR3 reads CASSYLGTGGQETQYF. Here the CDR3 DNA reads TGTGCCAGCAGTTACCTGGGGACAGGGGGCCAAGAGACCCAGTACTTC.

The chain combines TRBV19 with TRBJ2-6; weak D call: TRBD2 (5 bases). The CDR3 extends over 13 amino acids. Trimming removed 9 bases from V and 0 bases from J, with 6 bases in between. CDR1 is LNHDA and CDR2 is SQIVND in the germline V gene (reference sequence). The CDR3 sequence is CASDYSGANVLTF. Written as DNA, the CDR3 is TGTGCCAGCGACTACTCTGGGGCCAACGTCCTGACTTTC.

With respect to this clone: One junction end disagrees with the germline gene, perhaps due to a read error. V usage is TRBV27 and J usage is TRBJ1-1; D call uncertain. The CDR3 sequence is 14 residues long. Germline V gene sequence: CDR1 MNHEY, CDR2 SMNVEV (reference sequence). The CDR3 nucleotides read TGTGCCAGCGGCCTCGGGCGGGTCGGGGAAAAAAGGATCTTT. Amino acid sequence: CASGLGRVGEKRIF.

V gene TRBV10-3 combines with J gene TRBJ2-1, with unresolved D. CDR3 length equals 13 residues. V was shortened by 0 bases and J by 8 bases, with 8 bases between the two germline ends. The germline V gene encodes CDR1 ENHRY and CDR2 SYGVKD. The CDR3 DNA reads as TGTGCCATCAGTGAGTCGAACTTCTATGAGCAGTTCTTC. It is translated as CAISESNFYEQFF.

The V and J genes are TRBV19 and TRBJ1-5; D perhaps matches TRBD1 (6 bases). This CDR3 is built from 13 residues. Per germline, CDR1 LNHDA and CDR2 SQIVND (reference sequence). V lost 8 bases and J lost 4, with 12 bases in between. CDR3 in amino acids: CASRQALNQPQHF. The CDR3 region has the DNA TGTGCCAGTCGACAGGCCCTTAATCAGCCCCAGCATTTT.

The V gene is TRBV4-1, the J gene TRBJ1-1, with D possibly being TRBD1 (6 bases). V lost 5 bases and J 0 bases, leaving 16 bases between the germline ends. The CDR3 covers 16 residues. Germline V gene data show CDR1 as MGHRA and CDR2 as YSYEKL. The CDR3 loop is CASSTRTATVNTEAFF. CDR3 DNA sequence: TGCGCCAGCAGCACCCGGACAGCGACTGTGAACACTGAAGCTTTCTTT.

The chain joins TRBV18 to TRBJ2-7, with TRBD2 identical over 9 bases. Germline CDR1 reads KGHSH; CDR2 reads LQKENI. The CDR3 length is 15 residues. Germline trimming cut 5 bases from V and 2 bases from J; bases unmatched to any gene: 7. CDR3 coding DNA: TGTGCCAGCTCAGGTAGCGGGAGAGTCCCCTACGAGCAGTACTTC. This sequence encodes CASSGSGRVPYEQYF.

Only one count was recorded for this clone. The rearrangement uses TRBV7-2 and TRBJ1-4; D might be TRBD1 (5 bases). Germline V lookup: CDR1 SGHTA, CDR2 FQGNSA. This CDR3 has 14 amino acids. V shed 5 bases and J shed 2 bases, with 9 bases lying between them. This chain's CDR3 is CASSLGQTNEKLFF. CDR3 DNA sequence: TGTGCCAGCAGCCTGGGGCAGACTAATGAAAAACTGTTTTTT.

V and J are TRBV6-4 and TRBJ1-2, with 7 bases identical to TRBD1. V shed 2 bases, J shed 4 bases, and the junction held 10 bases outside the gene matches. This CDR3 region has 16 residues. Germline V gene data show CDR1 as MRHNA and CDR2 as SNTAGT. The CDR3: CASSDTDREIGYGYTF. The CDR3 region has the DNA TGTGCCAGCAGTGACACCGACAGGGAAATCGGCTATGGCTACACCTTC.

The chain combines TRBV5-4 with TRBJ2-7; 10 positions match TRBD1. CDR1 and CDR2 from the germline V gene are SGHNT and YYREEE (reference sequence). The junction had 9 bases not matched to a gene; V was cut back by 1 base and J by 8 bases. The CDR3 sequence is 15 residues long. In nucleotides, the CDR3 is TGTGCCAGCAGCTTGATCGCGACAGGGGGCCAAAAGCAGTACTTC. This encodes CASSLIATGGQKQYF.

The V call is TRBV11-1, the J call TRBJ2-7; D gene ambiguous. V was trimmed by 3 bases and J by 0 bases, leaving 9 bases between them. The CDR3 length is 14 residues. Germline-derived CDR1 and CDR2 are SGHAT and FQDESV (reference sequence). The CDR3, as DNA: TGTGCCAGCAGCTTCCGTCAGGACTCCTACGAGCAGTACTTC. Translating it yields CASSFRQDSYEQYF.

The CDR3 sequence: CASSLRGLGEQFF. CDR3 sequence (DNA): TGTGCCAGCAGTTTGCGGGGCCTCGGTGAGCAGTTCTTC. V and J are TRBV12-3 or TRBV12-4 and TRBJ2-1, with TRBD2 as a possible D gene (6 bases). The CDR3 contains 13 residues. Trimming stripped 3 bases from V and 9 bases from J, with 12 bases between.

The chain couples TRBV20-1 to TRBJ2-1; possible D gene TRBD2, 5 bases. There are 11 residues in the CDR3. The V gene lost 7 bases and the J gene lost 6 bases, with 10 bases spanning the gap. In germline, CDR1 is DFQATT, CDR2 SNEGSKA (reference sequence). The CDR3 spells CSVEGRNEQFF. The CDR3 bases are TGCAGTGTTGAGGGCCGCAATGAGCAGTTCTTC.

V and J are TRBV27 and TRBJ2-7, with TRBD1 matching 12 bases. V was clipped by 3 bases and J by 5 bases; unmatched bases: 5. The CDR3 is 15 amino acids. Germline values: CDR1 MNHEY, CDR2 SMNVEV (reference sequence). Written as DNA, the CDR3 is TGTGCCAGCAGTTTCGGGACAGGGGGCTTCGACGAGCAGTACTTC. Its protein is CASSFGTGGFDEQYF.

The V and J genes are TRBV6-2 or TRBV6-3 and TRBJ2-5, with TRBD1 matching 9 bases. This CDR3 region has 15 residues. V was clipped by 5 bases and J by 5 bases; unmatched bases: 9. CDR1 MNHEY and CDR2 SVGEGT come from the germline V gene. CDR3 amino acids: CASSTPGTGQETQYF. DNA for the CDR3: TGTGCCAGCAGTACCCCTGGGACAGGGCAGGAGACCCAGTACTTC.

This clone occurred a few times. The gene calls are TRBV4-1 and TRBJ2-3, with D hard to call. Trimming pared 0 bases from V and 2 bases from J, leaving 6 bases between. The germline gives CDR1 MGHRA, CDR2 YSYEKL. The CDR3 is 14 residues long. The CDR3 coding sequence is TGCGCCAGCAGCCAAGAGGGCCCCACAGATACGCAGTATTTT. Translated: CASSQEGPTDTQYF.

This clone was seen just once. In nucleotides, the CDR3 is TGTGCCAGCAGCTCAGCGACTGGCTACACCTTC. Its translation is CASSSATGYTF. This chain uses TRBV7-3 with TRBJ1-2; D unclear. The CDR3 runs to 11 residues. Looked up from germline, CDR1 is SGHTA and CDR2 is FQGTGA. The germline V and J ends were trimmed by 4 bases and 7 bases, with 7 bases remaining between them. Using reference TRBV7-3 and TRBJ1-2 for the parts outside the CDR3, the full variable domain is GAGVSQTPSNKVTEKGKYVELRCDPISGHTALYWYRQSLGQGPEFLIYFQGTGAADDSGLPNDRFFAVRPEGSVSTLKIQRTERGDSAVYLCASSSATGYTFGSGTRLTVV.

The chain links TRBV7-2 to TRBJ1-2; 8 bases fit TRBD1. V shed 5 bases and J 6 bases; nucleotides not matched to a gene: 5. CDR3 length: 13 residues. Per the germline V gene, CDR1 is SGHTA and CDR2 is FQGNSA. The DNA of the CDR3 is TGTGCCAGCAGCGCGGACAGGGTAAATGGCTACACCTTC. This encodes CASSADRVNGYTF.

The chain links TRBV19 to TRBJ1-5; D gene unclear. The CDR3 totals 13 residues. Germline loops: CDR1 LNHDA, CDR2 SQIVND (reference sequence). V was pared by 6 bases and J by 15 bases, with 21 bases between. CDR3 in amino acids: CASSSSLLEDWHF. CDR3 nucleotides: TGTGCCAGTAGCTCTTCTTTGTTGGAAGACTGGCATTTT.

This rearrangement joins TRBV19 to TRBJ1-6, with D tentatively TRBD1 (6 bases). This CDR3 has 16 amino acids. Trimming stripped 4 bases from V and 8 bases from J, with 18 bases between. Germline-derived CDR1 and CDR2 are LNHDA and SQIVND (reference sequence). In nucleotides, the CDR3 is TGTGCCAGTAGTAGGCCGGGACACGTAAATCATTCACCCCTCCACTTT. Encoded protein: CASSRPGHVNHSPLHF.

The sample holds a few counts of this clone. V and J are TRBV24-1 and TRBJ1-5; D is unresolved. The CDR3 has 12 amino acids. Trimming removed 0 bases at V and 9 bases at J, with 5 bases between. The germline V gene encodes CDR1 KGHDR and CDR2 SFDVKD. This CDR3 is CATSDLVGPQHF. CDR3 DNA sequence: TGTGCCACCAGTGATTTGGTCGGGCCCCAGCATTTT.

This chain joins TRBV6-5 and TRBJ1-3; 7 bases are shared with TRBD1. This CDR3 contains 14 residues. Germline CDR1 and CDR2: MNHEY and SVGAGI. The ends lost 10 bases at V and 3 bases at J; junction bases unmatched: 9. The CDR3 bases are TGTGCCACCATACAGGGGAGAGGTGGAAACACCATATATTTT. Its protein product is CATIQGRGGNTIYF.

The chain couples TRBV9 to TRBJ2-3; 7 bases agree with TRBD1. Per germline, CDR1 SGDLS and CDR2 YYNGEE. Trimming cost V 4 bases and J 3 bases; bases outside gene matches: 11. This CDR3 region has 16 residues. CDR3 bases: TGTGCCAGCAGCCCTCTCGGGACAGCGAGGACAGATACGCAGTATTTT. Translating gives CASSPLGTARTDTQYF.